This TCR beta chain comes out of a study of CD8 T cells in ankylosing spondylitis. TCRdb re-derived calls from the 5' RACE reads in MiXCR, one entry per CDR3 protein. The repertoire holds under 55,000 distinct CDR3 sequences, approximately 8% seen once, with around 8.5% in the top ten. Study-level results: Matched ankylosing spondylitis synovial fluid reportedly showed significant enrichment of disease-linked clones.

This clonotype showed up many times. The antigen is not known. Germline loops: CDR1 SQVTM, CDR2 ANQGSEA. This CDR3 region has 12 residues. V was trimmed by 6 bases and J by 5 bases, leaving 11 bases between them. The clonotype comes from a female donor with ankylosing spondylitis or in good health (not recorded which). The chain has TRBV29-1 and TRBJ2-1, with a tentative D call TRBD1 (5 bases). The sequencing input was blood, either unsorted or a sorted T cell fraction (not recorded which). The CDR3 nucleotides read TGCAGCGTGAGCCGACAGAACAATGAGCAGTTCTTC. Residues: CSVSRQNNEQFF.